This entry features one TCR beta chain sequence. Its antigen remains undetermined. Base qualities are not at hand, and no much larger clone is one base apart. The intended sense of this specimen's time point label: blood at routine non-recurrence follow-up after resection. Without any cell sorting, TCR sequencing was performed on whole RNA extracted either from tumor and nontumor lung tissue or from cryopreserved PBMC samples. Only patients with enough RNA available from two or more tumor regions were chosen for TCR sequencing. The library was made by 5' RACE. This sample was sequenced with a NextSeq 500. To allow correction of PCR and sequencing errors, the TCR library protocol tagged every TCR cDNA molecule with a unique molecular identifier. Under the source paper's analysis protocol: Decombinator tools were used for TCR identification, UMI-based error correction and CDR3 extraction. Expanded TCRs were defined as those above a frequency of 2 per 1,000, corresponding to the top 1% of the tumor frequency distribution. Renyi diversity was computed with the R vegan package after each repertoire had been subsampled 100 times to 5,000 TCRs. CDR3 similarity networks were built from amino acid triplet string-kernel similarity, with CDR3s being connected when pairwise similarity was above 0.82. Starting from the raw public reads, TCRdb applied fastp trimming at Q25, assembled clones with MiXCR and retained in-frame beta chains. A single entry per CDR3 protein holds the most common genes and DNA from its merged rows. None of the V and J calls come from the authors' own analysis; TCRdb made them. The sample has roughly 120,000 distinct CDR3 sequences on record, more than 10% of them singletons. 16% of the sample goes to the ten largest clones.

The data are from a study of spatial heterogeneity in lung cancer (dated by TCRdb to between 2018 and 2021). Study-wide context: Donors were some 78 patients with early-stage, untreated non-small cell lung cancer from the lung TRACERx cohort. Follow-up PBMC samples were sequenced whenever the samples were available, and the median time to follow-up was approximately 24 months after resection. Beta-chain transcripts were consistently detected in greater numbers than alpha-chain transcripts, which likely reflects a higher abundance of beta-chain transcripts. In the raw uncorrected reads, each unique combination of TCR and UMI appeared more than ten times on average. The study quantitatively compared TCR alpha and beta repertoires across multiple tumor regions, matched nontumor lung and blood in non-small cell lung cancer. The study linked features of the TCR repertoire to counts of nonsynonymous mutations, which were determined by whole-exome sequencing of tumor tissue. At surgery, both alpha and beta chains were TCR-sequenced in 220 tumor regions, some 64 matched nontumor lung samples and around 50 PBMC samples.

General conclusions and limits of the study: Comparisons of baseline and follow-up blood repertoires included only approximately 13 patients. Confirming at a functional level the hypothesis that regional TCRs recognize regional mutations was considered to require additional single-cell paired TCR alpha and beta sequencing. Ubiquitous expanded tumor TCRs showed up in blood more often at tumor resection than at routine follow-up.

The germline V gene yields SNHLY for CDR1 and FYNNEI for CDR2. Inclusive of the bounding cysteine and phenylalanine, the CDR3 is 15 residues long. CDR3 DNA only is kept here, 45 bases in frame from base 1. Trimming removed 3 bases from V and 6 bases from J, leaving 14 bases between the germline ends. The sequences come from PBMCs, collected at follow-up. The TCR originated in a male donor with early-stage non-small cell lung cancer. The V and J genes are TRBV2 and TRBJ2-2; a confident D gene designation cannot be given. The encoded CDR3 is CASSDDWGGAGELFF. The sequenced DNA is TGTGCCAGCAGTGACGATTGGGGTGGGGCCGGGGAGCTGTTTTTT.